These 26 T cell receptor beta chains originate from one sample sequenced in a study of T cells in Graves' hyperthyroidism and ophthalmopathy. There were TCR beta CDR3 regions amplified from RNA transcripts. HTBI primers were employed in a first-round RT-PCR of the TCR CDR3. Each CDR3 protein gets one entry after TCRdb re-called the multiplex PCR reads with MiXCR. The sample includes a few hundred thousand distinct CDR3 sequences, around 46% of them seen just once. Sample: peripheral blood or thyroid tissue (not recorded which). The receptors were sampled from a woman under 30 with Graves' hyperthyroidism.

The V call is TRBV24-1, the J call TRBJ2-7, with D possibly being TRBD2 (5 bases). The CDR3 sequence is 14 residues long. V lost 5 bases and J 0 bases, leaving 10 bases between the germline ends. Germline V gene data show CDR1 as KGHDR and CDR2 as SFDVKD. CDR3 in DNA: TGTGCCACCAGTGCTAGGACTGGCTCCTACGAGCAGTACTTC. Translated: CATSARTGSYEQYF.

With respect to this clonotype: This may come from a read error, since a much larger clone is one base off. V gene TRBV29-1 combines with J gene TRBJ1-3, with a possible D match to TRBD1 (6 bases). In germline, CDR1 is SQVTM, CDR2 ANQGSEA. The CDR3 is 15 residues long. This CDR3 is CSVAPDSISGDTIYF. In DNA form, the CDR3 reads TGCAGCGTTGCGCCGGACAGTATCTCTGGAGACACCATATATTTT.

The chain is built from TRBV9 and TRBJ1-2; D not resolved. Germline-derived CDR1 and CDR2 are SGDLS and YYNGEE. V was trimmed by 0 bases and J by 3 bases, leaving 6 bases between them. This CDR3 comprises 13 residues. The CDR3 DNA reads as TGTGCCAGCAGCGTAGAGGAGGACTATGGCTACACCTTC. The encoded protein is CASSVEEDYGYTF.

The chain links TRBV6-6 to TRBJ2-5; D possibly uses TRBD1 or TRBD2 (5 bases each). V was trimmed by 5 bases and J by 9 bases, leaving 19 bases between them. Germline assignment: CDR1 MNHNY and CDR2 SVGAGI (reference sequence). This CDR3 is built from 14 residues. The CDR3 nucleotides are TGTGCCAGCAGTAGAAAGGGGAGCAATCAGCCCCAGTACTTC. Protein product: CASSRKGSNQPQYF.

Of note for this clonotype: It may be a read error: a sequence one base away is much more abundant. The chain has TRBV7-3 and TRBJ2-2; perhaps TRBD2 as D (5 bases). The CDR3 has 16 residues. Germline-derived CDR1 and CDR2 are SGHTA and FQGTGA. Trimming removed 5 bases from V and 2 bases from J, with 15 bases in between. The CDR3 sequence is CASSRGPAVNTGELFF. In DNA form, the CDR3 reads TGTGCCAGCAGCCGAGGACCAGCGGTCAACACCGGGGAGCTGTTTTTT.

This chain joins TRBV29-1 and TRBJ1-5; 8 bases map to TRBD1. The length of the CDR3 is 12 residues. Germline assignment: CDR1 SQVTM and CDR2 ANQGSEA. J gave up 5 bases and V 7 bases, and 4 bases lay outside the gene matches. The CDR3 is CSAGQGDQPQHF. The CDR3 DNA follows: TGCAGCGCTGGACAGGGAGATCAGCCCCAGCATTTT.

This sequence joins TRBV12-3 or TRBV12-4 and TRBJ2-5; weak D call: TRBD1 (6 bases). The CDR3 loop spans 17 amino acids. V lost 5 bases, J lost 2 bases, and 21 bases lay in between. The DNA for the CDR3 is TGTGCCAGCAGTCTCGCCGGAGGCCGGGACAAACAAGAGACCCAGTACTTC. Translation gives CASSLAGGRDKQETQYF.

The rearrangement joins TRBV7-2 to TRBJ1-5, with D perhaps TRBD1 (5 bases). The length of the CDR3 is 15 residues. Germline-derived CDR1 and CDR2 are SGHTA and FQGNSA. Trimming took off 8 bases at V and 5 bases at J, with 19 bases between the two ends. The CDR3 region is CASSPLGGSDQPQHF. The DNA for the CDR3 is TGTGCCAGCTCACCACTGGGGGGATCGGATCAGCCCCAGCATTTT.

The chain carries TRBV19 and TRBJ2-5; 15 nucleotides agree with TRBD2. J was trimmed by 2 bases and V by 5 bases; bases with no gene match: 9. The germline V gene encodes CDR1 LNHDA and CDR2 SQIVND (reference sequence). The CDR3 has 18 amino acids. The CDR3 is CASSFLRTSGRVQETQYF. The DNA of the CDR3 is TGTGCCAGTAGTTTTCTCCGGACTAGCGGGAGGGTACAAGAGACCCAGTACTTC.

V usage is TRBV29-1 and J usage is TRBJ2-5, with no clear D. Looked up from germline, CDR1 is SQVTM and CDR2 is ANQGSEA. This CDR3 region has 13 residues. The V end lost 4 bases, the J end lost 1 base, and 10 bases lay between the germline ends. Written as DNA, the CDR3 is TGCAGCGTTGCCAGAACTTTCCAAGAGACCCAGTACTTC. This sequence encodes CSVARTFQETQYF.

Points on this clonotype: Possible read error: a much larger clone is one base away. CDR3 loop: CVSSLELTGQETQYF. The CDR3 DNA reads TGTGTCAGCAGCTTGGAACTCACGGGACAAGAGACCCAGTACTTC. The chain is built from TRBV5-4 and TRBJ2-5, with a possible D match to TRBD2 (5 bases). Germline assignment: CDR1 SGHNT and CDR2 YYREEE (reference sequence). The CDR3 consists of 15 residues.

V gene TRBV7-2 combines with J gene TRBJ1-2; 12 bases align to TRBD1. Germline trimming cut 3 bases from V and 0 bases from J; bases unmatched to any gene: 5. CDR1 is SGHTA, CDR2 FQGNSA, per germline. The CDR3 is 17 amino acids. The CDR3 region is CASSFGTGGYPNYGYTF. The CDR3 DNA reads TGTGCCAGCAGCTTCGGGACAGGGGGCTACCCTAACTATGGCTACACCTTC.

This sequence joins TRBV10-3 and TRBJ2-6; TRBD1 matches at 10 bases. The CDR3 covers 19 residues. V was clipped by 5 bases and J by 0 bases; unmatched bases: 10. Germline loops: CDR1 ENHRY, CDR2 SYGVKD. CDR3 nucleotides: TGTGCCATCAGTCCCGGGACAGGGGATCCCCACTCTGGGGCCAACGTCCTGACTTTC. Translated: CAISPGTGDPHSGANVLTF.

The sample holds many counts of this clonotype. The V and J genes are TRBV9 and TRBJ2-7; tentative D call: TRBD2 (6 bases). V was shortened by 4 bases and J by 0 bases, with 11 bases between the two germline ends. From germline, CDR1 is SGDLS and CDR2 YYNGEE. This CDR3 is 14 amino acids long. The CDR3, as DNA: TGTGCCAGCAGCATGGCCGGGAGCTCCTACGAGCAGTACTTC. This sequence encodes CASSMAGSSYEQYF.

A remark on this clonotype: This CDR3 fails to terminate in the conserved phenylalanine or tryptophan, so it likely reflects a read error. Because the CDR3's place on the DNA is in doubt, the DNA is left out and the CDR3 is given as listed by TCRdb. The chain combines TRBV7-2 with TRBJ2-2; TRBD1, the table's D call, lacks a check against the DNA. Germline assignment: CDR1 SGHTA and CDR2 FQGNSA. The CDR3 has 10 residues if both end residues are counted. The CDR3 region is CASRRDGTHS.

The rearrangement joins TRBV5-1 to TRBJ2-1, with D maybe TRBD2 (5 bases). Trimming removed 1 base at V and 10 bases at J, with 15 bases between. Germline CDR1 is SGHRS and CDR2 is YFSETQ. This CDR3 spans 14 amino acids. The CDR3 is CASSLFSESGEQFF. CDR3 nucleotides: TGCGCCAGCAGCTTGTTTAGCGAGTCCGGCGAGCAGTTCTTC.

This clonotype has a handful of counts. The chain combines TRBV29-1 with TRBJ2-3; 8 nucleotides agree with TRBD1. Per germline, CDR1 SQVTM and CDR2 ANQGSEA. With V trimmed by 0 bases and J by 4 bases, 6 bases remained unmatched. The CDR3 totals 15 residues. The CDR3 here is CSVEDPDRASDTQYF. In DNA form, the CDR3 reads TGCAGCGTTGAAGACCCGGACAGGGCGTCAGATACGCAGTATTTT.

The rearrangement uses TRBV7-2 and TRBJ2-7; no definite D call. The J call may be incorrect, as the DNA end agrees better with TRBJ2-1. This CDR3 is 11 amino acids long. Germline loops: CDR1 SGHTA, CDR2 FQGNSA. The DNA of the CDR3 is TGTGCCAGCAGCCCCGGACCGGAACAGTTCTTC. This sequence encodes CASSPGPEQFF.

The gene calls are TRBV2 and TRBJ2-7, with 9 bases matching TRBD1. The CDR3 is 13 amino acids. CDR1 and CDR2 (germline): SNHLY, FYNNEI. Losses at the gene ends were 7 bases for V and 5 bases for J; bases not matched to a gene: 6. The CDR3, as DNA: TGTGCCAGCATCTCGGGACAGGGAGACGAGCAGTACTTC. Protein sequence: CASISGQGDEQYF.

This chain joins TRBV4-3 and TRBJ1-3; maybe TRBD1 (6 bases). The CDR3 is made up of 16 amino acids. From germline, CDR1 is LGHNA and CDR2 YSLEER. Trimming stripped 1 base from V and 0 bases from J, with 10 bases between. The CDR3 DNA reads TGCGCCAGCAGCCAAGTAAAGGGGGGCTCTGGAAACACCATATATTTT. This sequence encodes CASSQVKGGSGNTIYF.

Here the CDR3 DNA reads TGTGCCAGCAACACCGGGACAGAGAACACTGAAGCTTTCTTT. Translated: CASNTGTENTEAFF. The V gene is TRBV2, the J gene TRBJ1-1, with TRBD1 identical over 7 bases. After removal of 7 bases from V and 1 base from J, the junction contained 6 bases not matched to a gene. From germline, CDR1 is SNHLY and CDR2 FYNNEI. The CDR3 contains 14 residues.

This clonotype was detected a few times. The chain recombines TRBV7-2 with TRBJ1-5; a weak D match, TRBD1 (5 bases). The germline V gene encodes CDR1 SGHTA and CDR2 FQGNSA. V lost 2 bases to trimming and J lost 9 bases, with 17 bases between them. The CDR3 is made up of 15 amino acids. The CDR3 DNA follows: TGTGCCAGCAGCTTAACCCGACAGACCCACCCGCCCCAGCATTTT. This encodes CASSLTRQTHPPQHF.

In its sample, this clonotype was seen many times. The rearrangement joins TRBV20-1 to TRBJ2-5, with 16 nucleotides matching TRBD2. V was clipped by 6 bases and J by 3 bases; unmatched bases: 7. Germline V CDR1 and CDR2: DFQATT, SNEGSKA (reference sequence). The CDR3 spans 16 residues. CDR3 nucleotide sequence: TGCAGTGCCTCGACCGGGACTAGCGGGAGGGAAGAGACCCAGTACTTC. Translating gives CSASTGTSGREETQYF.

This chain connects TRBV29-1 to TRBJ1-4; tentative D call: TRBD1 (5 bases). The germline V gene has CDR1 SQVTM and CDR2 ANQGSEA. The CDR3 runs 13 residues. Between the trimmed V and J ends, which lost 4 bases and 8 bases, there was a span of 14 bases. The CDR3, as DNA: TGCAGCGTTGCCAGGGTGTCGTCGGAAAAACTGTTTTTT. Translating gives CSVARVSSEKLFF.

Notes on this clonotype: A much larger clone differs from this one at a single base, so this may be a read error. The J gene is TRBJ2-7, the V gene TRBV5-1, with a possible D match to TRBD2 (5 bases). V lost 4 bases and J lost 5, with 16 bases in between. The germline V gene encodes CDR1 SGHRS and CDR2 YFSETQ. The CDR3 length is 14 residues. CDR3 protein: CASSQGRTPDEQYF. For the CDR3, the DNA is TGCGCCAGCAGCCAAGGGCGGACTCCCGACGAGCAGTACTTC.

A single count supports this clonotype. The V gene is TRBV7-3, the J gene TRBJ1-2; no definite D call. There are 13 residues in the CDR3. CDR1 and CDR2 from the germline V gene are SGHTA and FQGTGA. The ends were cut back, 5 bases at V and 2 bases at J, with 9 bases in the middle. Here the CDR3 reads CASSKDKNYGYTF. Here the CDR3 DNA reads TGTGCCAGCAGCAAAGACAAAAACTATGGCTACACCTTC.